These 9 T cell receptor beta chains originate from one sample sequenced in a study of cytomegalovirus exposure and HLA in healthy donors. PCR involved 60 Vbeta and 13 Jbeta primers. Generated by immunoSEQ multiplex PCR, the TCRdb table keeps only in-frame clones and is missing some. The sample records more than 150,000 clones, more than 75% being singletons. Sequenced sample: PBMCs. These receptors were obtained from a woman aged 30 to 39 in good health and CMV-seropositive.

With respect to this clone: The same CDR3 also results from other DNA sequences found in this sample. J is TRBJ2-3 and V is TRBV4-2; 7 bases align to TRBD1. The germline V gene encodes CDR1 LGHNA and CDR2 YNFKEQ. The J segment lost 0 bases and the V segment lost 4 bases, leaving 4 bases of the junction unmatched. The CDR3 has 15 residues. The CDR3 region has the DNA TGTGCCAGCAGCCCACGGGACAGAAGCACAGATACGCAGTATTTT. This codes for CASSPRDRSTDTQYF.

The CDR3 loop reads CAIGQVVHPTGSNQPQHF. As DNA, the CDR3 is TGTGCCATCGGCCAAGTTGTTCACCCCACAGGTAGCAATCAGCCCCAGCATTTT. The V gene is TRBV10-3, the J gene TRBJ1-5; TRBD1 is a possible D gene (5 bases). CDR3 length equals 18 residues. Germline CDR1 is ENHRY and CDR2 is SYGVKD. V was trimmed by 8 bases and J by 0 bases, leaving 23 bases between them.

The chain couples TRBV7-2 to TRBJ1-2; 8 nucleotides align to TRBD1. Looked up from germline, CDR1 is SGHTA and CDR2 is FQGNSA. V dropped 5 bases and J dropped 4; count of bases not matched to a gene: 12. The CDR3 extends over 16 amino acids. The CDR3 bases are TGTGCCAGCAGCGTACAGGGGGGACAGACTATCTATGGCTACACCTTC. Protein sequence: CASSVQGGQTIYGYTF.

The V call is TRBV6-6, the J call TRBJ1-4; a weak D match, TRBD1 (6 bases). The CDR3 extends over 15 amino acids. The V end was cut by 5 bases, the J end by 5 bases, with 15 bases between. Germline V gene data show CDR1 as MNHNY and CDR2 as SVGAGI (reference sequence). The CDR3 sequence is CASSPGDWGNEKLFF. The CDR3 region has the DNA TGTGCCAGCAGTCCAGGGGATTGGGGCAATGAAAAACTGTTTTTT.

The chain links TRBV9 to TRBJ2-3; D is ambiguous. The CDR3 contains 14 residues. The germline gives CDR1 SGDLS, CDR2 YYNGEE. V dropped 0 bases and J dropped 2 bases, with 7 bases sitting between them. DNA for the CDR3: TGTGCCAGCAGCGTAGCGAGATACACAGATACGCAGTATTTT. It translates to CASSVARYTDTQYF. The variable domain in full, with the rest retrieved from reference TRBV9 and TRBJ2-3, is DSGVTQTPKHLITATGQRVTLRCSPRSGDLSVYWYQQSLDQGLQFLIQYYNGEERAKGNILERFSAQQFPDLHSELNLSSLELGDSALYFCASSVARYTDTQYFGPGTRLTVL.

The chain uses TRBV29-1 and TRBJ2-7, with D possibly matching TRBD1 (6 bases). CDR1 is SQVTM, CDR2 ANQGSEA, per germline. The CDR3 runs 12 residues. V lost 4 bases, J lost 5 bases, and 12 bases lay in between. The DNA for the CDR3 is TGCAGCGTTGTCACAGGGTACCACGAGCAGTACTTC. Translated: CSVVTGYHEQYF.

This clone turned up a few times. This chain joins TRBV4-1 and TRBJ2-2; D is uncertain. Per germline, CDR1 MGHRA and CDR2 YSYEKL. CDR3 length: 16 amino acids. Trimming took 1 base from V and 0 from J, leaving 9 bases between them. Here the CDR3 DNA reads TGCGCCAGCAGCCAAGTAAGAGCTTCGAACACCGGGGAGCTGTTTTTT. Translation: CASSQVRASNTGELFF.

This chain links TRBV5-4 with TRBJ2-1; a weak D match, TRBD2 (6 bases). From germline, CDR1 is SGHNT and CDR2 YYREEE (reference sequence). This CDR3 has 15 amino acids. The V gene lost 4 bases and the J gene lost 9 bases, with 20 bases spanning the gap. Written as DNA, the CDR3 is TGTGCCAGCAGCCTCGCTGGCGGGGCCCTTGGTGAGCAGTTCTTC. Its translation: CASSLAGGALGEQFF.

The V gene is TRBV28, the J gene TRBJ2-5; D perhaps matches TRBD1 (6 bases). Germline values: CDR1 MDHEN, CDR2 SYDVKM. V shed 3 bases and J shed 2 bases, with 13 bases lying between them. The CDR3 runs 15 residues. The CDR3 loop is CASSFQGRGQETQYF. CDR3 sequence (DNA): TGTGCCAGCAGTTTCCAGGGAAGGGGGCAAGAGACCCAGTACTTC.